This is a list of T cell receptor beta chains from one sample in a study of blood T cell repertoires in COVID-19. The method was immunoSEQ multiplex PCR; TCRdb's version includes in-frame clones alone and lacks a portion of them. The sample contains approximately 150,000 clones, roughly 88% of which appear only once. The sequenced sample was peripheral blood. Receptors were obtained from a man aged 65-85 years with acute or convalescent COVID-19. The CDR3 runs from the conserved cysteine through the conserved F or W. D genes are given only for firm matches. Size tells how often a clone was seen (once, few, many) or the class of an expanded clone, and some rows leave it out.

TRBJ1-1 TRBV3-1/TRBV3-2 . . TGTGCCAGCAGCCAAAGTGAGGGTTTTCCTGAAGCTTTCTTT CASSQSEGFPEAFF
TRBJ1-5 TRBV6-1 . . TGTGCCAGCAGTGAAAGCCAGGGCGGACAGCCCCAGCATTTT CASSESQGGQPQHF
TRBJ2-2 TRBV4-2 . . TGTGCCAGCAGCCAAGATCTAAGACAGGGGAGGGGCAGGGGACTGTTTTTT CASSQDLRQGRGRGLFF
TRBJ2-5 TRBV27 . TRBD2 TGTGCCAGCAGTTTATATCGACTGGGAGGGGAGACCCAGTACTTC CASSLYRLGGETQYF
TRBJ2-4 TRBV7-9 few . TGTGCCAGCAGCACTAGGCTCGAAGAAAACATTCAGTACTTC CASSTRLEENIQYF
TRBJ2-3 TRBV10-1 . . TGCGCCAGCAGTAGAGACCCACGGGCAGATACGCAGTATTTT CASSRDPRADTQYF
TRBJ2-2 TRBV19 . . TGTGCCAGTAGAACAGGGTTTGCCCCGTCCGGGGAGCTGTTTTTT CASRTGFAPSGELFF
TRBJ2-7 TRBV5-1 . . TGCGCCAGCAGCCGGGAGACAGGGTTCTCCTACGAGCAGTACTTC CASSRETGFSYEQYF
TRBJ1-3 TRBV12-2 . . TGTGCAAGTCCTCACCTTGCTCAGGGGAAAGGAAACACCATATATTTT CASPHLAQGKGNTIYF
TRBJ2-1 TRBV18 . . TGTGCCAGCTCACCACGGGAGACTCGGGAGCAGTTCTTC CASSPRETREQFF
TRBJ1-5 TRBV5-5 . . TGTGCCAGCAGCTTCCAGGGCGCCTTCAATCAGCCCCAGCATTTT CASSFQGAFNQPQHF
TRBJ2-2 TRBV5-1 . . TGCGCCAGCACCCCACGCGCAGGGGGGACCGGGGAGCTGTTTTTT CASTPRAGGTGELFF
TRBJ1-5 TRBV2 . . TGTGCCAGCAGTGATGGGGGCCCGGGGCAGCCCCAGCATTTT CASSDGGPGQPQHF
TRBJ1-1 TRBV27 . TRBD1 TGTGCCAGCAGAGAGACAGGGAGGATGAACACTGAAGCTTTCTTT CASRETGRMNTEAFF
TRBJ1-2 TRBV20-1 . . TGCAGTGCTAGTGGGGGGGGCGCGACAGATGGCTACACCTTC CSASGGGATDGYTF
TRBJ2-3 TRBV6-5 . TRBD2 TGTGCCAGCAGTCGACTAGCGGGAGTAGGAGATACGCAGTATTTT CASSRLAGVGDTQYF
TRBJ2-3 TRBV6-5 . . TGTGCCAGCAGCCCCCTTAAGGCAGGGGCAGATACGCAGTATTTT CASSPLKAGADTQYF
TRBJ2-7 TRBV4-2 once . TGTGCCAGCAGCCCGGCCGGCGTTCCGGGGAACGAGCAGTACTTC CASSPAGVPGNEQYF
TRBJ2-3 TRBV19 once . TGTGCCAGTCGCTCCGGGAGTAGCACAGATACGCAGTATTTT CASRSGSSTDTQYF
TRBJ2-3 TRBV7-2 . . TGTGCCAGCAGCCCGCGCAGGCCCAGAAGCACAGATACGCAGTATTTT CASSPRRPRSTDTQYF
TRBJ1-5 TRBV7-8 . TRBD1 TGTGCCAGCAGCGAGGGACAGACTTATAGCAATCAGCCCCAGCATTTT CASSEGQTYSNQPQHF
TRBJ2-7 TRBV3-1/TRBV3-2 . . TGTGCCAGCAGCCCCCGGACAATCTACGAGCAGTACTTC CASSPRTIYEQYF
TRBJ1-1 TRBV3-1/TRBV3-2 few . TGTGCCAGCAGCCAAGTTTCGGTGAACACTGAAGCTTTCTTT CASSQVSVNTEAFF
TRBJ2-5 TRBV5-1 . . TGCGCCAGCAGCGACCGTTATCGACTCCTCCAAGAGACCCAGTACTTC CASSDRYRLLQETQYF
TRBJ2-2 TRBV7-3 . TRBD2 TGTGCCAGCAGTCGATTAGCGGGAGGGCGAATCGGGGAGCTGTTTTTT CASSRLAGGRIGELFF
TRBJ1-2 TRBV12-3/TRBV12-4 . TRBD1 TGTGCCAGCAGTCGACAGGGGGCAGAAGGCTACACCTTC CASSRQGAEGYTF
TRBJ1-2 TRBV3-1/TRBV3-2 . . TGTGCCAGCAGCCAAGATGCCGCGGGAAACTATGGCTACACCTTC CASSQDAAGNYGYTF
TRBJ1-2 TRBV28 few . TGTGCCAGCAGTTTCAATAGCAGGGCGATCTCCAACTATGGCTACACCTTC CASSFNSRAISNYGYTF
TRBJ2-7 TRBV9 . . TGTGCCAGCAGCGTAGCGGGGGAGGTGGTTTACGAGCAGTACTTC CASSVAGEVVYEQYF
TRBJ2-2 TRBV9 . TRBD2 TGTGCCAGCCGGCGGGAGGGCACCGGGGAGCTGTTTTTT CASRREGTGELFF
TRBJ2-2 TRBV18 . . TGTGCCAGCTCACCACCGGGGCGAAGGGGACACGCCGGGGAGCTGTTTTTT CASSPPGRRGHAGELFF
TRBJ2-1 TRBV10-2 once . TGCGCCAGCAGTGAGCTGCTAGCACAGGAGCAGTTCTTC CASSELLAQEQFF
TRBJ1-5 TRBV10-3 . TRBD1 TGTGCCATCAGTCAGGGGACAGGGGAGAGCAATCAGCCCCAGCATTTT CAISQGTGESNQPQHF
TRBJ2-1 TRBV20-1 . TRBD2 TGCAGTGCCCCGAGCGGGATCCCGTTCTTC CSAPSGIPFF
TRBJ2-3 TRBV19 . . TGTGCCAGTAGTATAGAACTTGGCACAGATACGCAGTATTTT CASSIELGTDTQYF
TRBJ1-2 TRBV6-1 . . TGTGCCAGCAGTCCTCGGACAGTCTATGGCTACACCTTC CASSPRTVYGYTF
TRBJ2-5 TRBV3-1/TRBV3-2 . . TGTGCCAGCAGCCAAGCAGGGGGGGAGACCCAGTACTTC CASSQAGGETQYF
TRBJ1-4 TRBV7-9 . TRBD1 TGTGCCAGCAGCCAAGCACTCGGGACAGGGAATGAAAAACTGTTTTTT CASSQALGTGNEKLFF
TRBJ1-4 TRBV7-2 . TRBD1 TGTGCCAGCAGCAGACAGGGTGTTCGCGAAAAACTGTTTTTT CASSRQGVREKLFF
TRBJ2-7 TRBV5-1 . . TGCGCCAGCAGCTTGGAGGCGGACTACGAGCAGTACTTC CASSLEADYEQYF
TRBJ2-1 TRBV7-9 few TRBD2 TGTGCCAGCATCGATTCGACTAGGATAGCGGGGGAGCAGTTCTTC CASIDSTRIAGEQFF
TRBJ2-2 TRBV4-1 . . TGCGCCAGCAGCCAAGATAGGAGGACAGTAAACACCGGGGAGCTGTTTTTT CASSQDRRTVNTGELFF
TRBJ1-4 TRBV5-1 once . TGCGCCAGCAGCTTGGGCGGGAATAATGAAAAACTGTTTTTT CASSLGGNNEKLFF
TRBJ2-5 TRBV19 . . TGTGCCAGTAGTATTTACACCCAAGAGACCCAGTACTTC CASSIYTQETQYF
TRBJ2-5 TRBV5-1 . TRBD2 TGCGCCAGCAGCTTGGCCGTCACTAGCGGGGGCCACCAAGAGACCCAGTACTTC CASSLAVTSGGHQETQYF
TRBJ1-5 TRBV24-1 . TRBD1 TGTGCCACCAGACAGGGGGAGGATCAGCCCCAGCATTTT CATRQGEDQPQHF
TRBJ2-3 TRBV6-5 . TRBD2 TGTGCCACCGGCGGGAGCCGGGATACGCAGTATTTT CATGGSRDTQYF
TRBJ2-5 TRBV5-1 . . TGCGCCAGCGGATTACAGGGCGCGACCCAGTACTTC CASGLQGATQYF
TRBJ2-7 TRBV3-1/TRBV3-2 once TRBD2 TGTGCCAGCAGCGCCCGGGACTATGCGATGGGAAGCTCCTACGAGCAGTACTTC CASSARDYAMGSSYEQYF
TRBJ2-5 TRBV5-1 . . TGCGCCAGCAGCCTGGGGCAGGGCCAAGAGACCCAGTACTTC CASSLGQGQETQYF
TRBJ2-7 TRBV4-1 . TRBD1 TGCGCCAGCAGCCTCGGACAGGGCTACGAGCAGTACTTC CASSLGQGYEQYF
TRBJ2-2 TRBV12-3/TRBV12-4 . . TGTGCCAGCAGACGACAGGCGACCGGGGAGCTGTTTTTT CASRRQATGELFF
TRBJ1-1 TRBV15 . . TGTGCCACCAGCAGAGATACAACACACACTGAAGCTTTCTTT CATSRDTTHTEAFF
TRBJ2-7 TRBV19 few . TGTGCCAGTAGTAAGGGGGTCTCCTACGAGCAGTACTTC CASSKGVSYEQYF
TRBJ1-2 TRBV2 . TRBD1 TGTGCCAGCAGTGATAGACAGGGTTGGGGCTACACCTTC CASSDRQGWGYTF
TRBJ2-1 TRBV3-1/TRBV3-2 few . TGTGCCAGCAGCCAAGTGATTAGTAATGAGCAGTTCTTC CASSQVISNEQFF
TRBJ1-5 TRBV12-5 . TRBD1 TGTGCTAGTGGTTCCCCCGGGACAGTCAATCAGCCCCAGCATTTT CASGSPGTVNQPQHF
TRBJ1-1 TRBV10-1 . . TGCGCCAGCAGTGAGGGGGCAGTTAACACTGAAGCTTTCTTT CASSEGAVNTEAFF